This T cell receptor (beta chain) is from a study of early T cells in non-severe SARS-CoV-2 infection. Study-level findings and limits: Anti-spike CD8 responses were favored in VDJdb matching, and private and CD4 specificities were missed.

The TCR library protocol was used to attach unique molecular identifiers. These identifiers were attached to individual cDNA molecules. Via MiXCR, TCRdb re-called the 5' RACE reads, giving one row per CDR3 protein. The profile shows roughly 120,000 distinct CDR3 sequences, around 12% of them singletons. Worth noting for this clonotype: Its antigen remains unidentified.

V was trimmed by 1 base and J by 7 bases, leaving 10 bases between them. Germline CDR1 reads SNHLY; CDR2 reads FYNNEI. CDR3 length: 13 amino acids. The rearrangement uses TRBV2 and TRBJ1-2; D is uncertain. Source: whole blood, taken at baseline. This clonotype was obtained from an adult who was a healthcare worker with PCR-confirmed SARS-CoV-2 infection or an uninfected control (not recorded which). The CDR3 nucleotides are TGTGCCAGCAGTGAAGGGTCTATCGGTGGCTACACCTTC. Translated, it gives CASSEGSIGGYTF.